Sequencing of this T cell receptor (beta chain) was carried out in a study of blood T cell repertoires in COVID-19. Authors' processing steps: By means of reference gene primer amplification, nucleated cell counts were estimated. The method was immunoSEQ multiplex PCR; TCRdb's version includes in-frame clones alone and lacks a portion of them. V and J calls and clone size follow that table, whereas D and trimming were derived from the DNA. The sample lists 30,000 to 45,000 clones; 85% were seen once. The germline CDR1 and CDR2 sequences are SEHNR and FQNEAQ (reference sequence). The V end lost 1 base, the J end lost 0 bases, and 4 bases lay between the germline ends. The CDR3 extends over 15 amino acids.

The genes are TRBV7-9 and TRBJ2-6; D remains unclear. Sequenced: peripheral blood. The receptor was derived from a human donor in a cohort sampled during active COVID-19. The CDR3 region has the DNA TGTGCCAGCAGCTTAGTCATCTCTGGGGCCAACGTCCTGACTTTC. This gives the protein CASSLVISGANVLTF.